Below are 24 T cell receptor beta chains sequenced from a single sample in a study of blood T cell repertoires in COVID-19. Only in-frame clones appear in the TCRdb table, and some are missing; sequencing was by immunoSEQ multiplex PCR. Among around 64,000 clones listed, more than 75% were seen once. Sequencing was carried out using peripheral blood. The receptors come from a human donor in a cohort sampled during active COVID-19.

The chain combines TRBV12-3 or TRBV12-4 with TRBJ2-1, with D perhaps matching TRBD2 (5 bases). Trimming stripped 7 bases from V and 9 bases from J, with 16 bases between. CDR3 size: 13 residues. CDR3 residues: CASTTGLASEQFF. The CDR3 DNA follows: TGTGCCAGCACCACCGGACTGGCGAGTGAGCAGTTCTTC.

The chain joins TRBV3-1 (or the pseudogene TRBV3-2) to TRBJ1-2, with a possible D match to TRBD1 (5 bases). Germline CDR1 and CDR2: LGHDT and YNNKEL (reference sequence). With 0 bases removed from V and 4 bases from J, the gap between germline ends came to 15 bases. The CDR3 sequence is 16 residues long. The CDR3 region is CASSQDLGQRLYGYTF. The DNA of the CDR3 is TGTGCCAGCAGCCAAGATTTGGGGCAGCGACTCTATGGCTACACCTTC.

The chain recombines TRBV6-5 with TRBJ2-3; D not certain. Germline lookup yields CDR1 MNHEY and CDR2 SVGAGI. The germline V and J ends were trimmed by 2 bases and 0 bases, with 6 bases remaining between them. The CDR3 sequence is 14 residues long. The CDR3 loop reads CASSYLASTDTQYF. The CDR3 nucleotides are TGTGCCAGCAGTTACCTGGCTAGCACAGATACGCAGTATTTT.

The chain joins TRBV5-1 to TRBJ2-5; 14 bases map to TRBD2. The V gene's germline CDR1 is SGHRS and CDR2 YFSETQ. Trimming cost V 4 bases and J 10 bases; bases outside gene matches: 12. This CDR3 region has 16 residues. CDR3 nucleotide sequence: TGCGCCAGCAGCACGACTAGCGGGGGGGCCCGAGGGAGCCAGTACTTC. Encoded protein: CASSTTSGGARGSQYF.

V is TRBV5-6 and J is TRBJ1-3; 8 nucleotides match TRBD1. From germline, CDR1 is SGHDT and CDR2 YYEEEE. This CDR3 is 15 amino acids long. The V and J ends lost 4 bases and 0 bases, in that order; junction bases with no gene match: 3. The CDR3, as DNA: TGTGCCAGCAGCGCTGACAGGGGCTCTGGAAACACCATATATTTT. This encodes CASSADRGSGNTIYF.

The chain employs TRBV7-8 and TRBJ1-6; 8 bases agree with TRBD1. This CDR3 has 19 residues. Trimming at V came to 1 base and at J to 10 bases, leaving 18 bases not matched to a gene. Germline V lookup: CDR1 SGHVS, CDR2 FQNEAQ. The CDR3, as DNA: TGTGCCAGCAGCTTAGTCTCTCGGGCAGGGGGCTCGGGTGGCTCACCCCTCCACTTT. This codes for CASSLVSRAGGSGGSPLHF.

The gene calls are TRBV5-1 and TRBJ2-3, with 7 bases matching TRBD2. V dropped 0 bases and J dropped 6; count of bases not matched to a gene: 7. Germline V lookup: CDR1 SGHRS, CDR2 YFSETQ. This CDR3 comprises 15 residues. The CDR3 coding sequence is TGCGCCAGCAGCTTGGTTGGCGGGGGTGTGGATACGCAGTATTTT. Amino acids: CASSLVGGGVDTQYF.

The rearrangement uses TRBV10-3 and TRBJ2-5; 10 bases are shared with TRBD1. With 3 bases clipped from V and 5 bases from J, the junction kept 6 bases outside the gene matches. Germline assignment: CDR1 ENHRY and CDR2 SYGVKD. The CDR3 sequence is 15 residues long. The CDR3 nucleotides are TGTGCCATCAGTGACGGGACAGGGGTTTGGGAGACCCAGTACTTC. This encodes CAISDGTGVWETQYF.

The chain combines TRBV6-5 with TRBJ1-1; D call uncertain. CDR3 length equals 13 residues. Trimming shortened V by 8 bases and J by 0 bases, and 10 bases separated the two germline ends. The germline CDR1 and CDR2 sequences are MNHEY and SVGAGI. Here the CDR3 DNA reads TGTGCCAGCCCCCGAGGATTGAACACTGAAGCTTTCTTT. Translated, it gives CASPRGLNTEAFF.

This clone was seen only a few times. This rearrangement joins TRBV5-1 to TRBJ2-2; D might be TRBD2 (5 bases). This CDR3 is built from 15 residues. V was cut by 7 bases and J by 0 bases, with 13 bases left in between. The V gene's germline CDR1 is SGHRS and CDR2 YFSETQ. CDR3 nucleotide sequence: TGCGCCAGCCCCACGAGGGATACGAACACCGGGGAGCTGTTTTTT. This encodes CASPTRDTNTGELFF.

Only a few counts were recorded for this clone. Here the CDR3 DNA reads TGCGCCAGCAGCACCACAGGGGCGGAGAATGAAAAACTGTTTTTT. Amino acids: CASSTTGAENEKLFF. The V gene is TRBV5-1, the J gene TRBJ1-4; TRBD1 matches at 7 bases. The V and J ends lost 4 bases and 5 bases, in that order; junction bases with no gene match: 8. Per germline, CDR1 SGHRS and CDR2 YFSETQ. CDR3 size: 15 residues.

The rearrangement joins TRBV7-8 to TRBJ1-1; tentatively, D is TRBD1 (6 bases). Trimming cost V 1 base and J 0 bases, with 18 bases left between them. The germline CDR1 and CDR2 sequences are SGHVS and FQNEAQ. CDR3 length equals 18 residues. The CDR3 loop is CASSLVPPDRLMNTEAFF. CDR3 nucleotides: TGTGCCAGCAGCTTAGTCCCCCCGGACAGACTGATGAACACTGAAGCTTTCTTT.

This clone was picked up a small number of times. The V and J genes are TRBV4-2 and TRBJ1-1; D gene ambiguous. The CDR3 extends over 13 amino acids. Germline CDR1 and CDR2: LGHNA and YNFKEQ. The V end was cut by 3 bases, the J end by 2 bases, with 7 bases between. This chain's CDR3 is CASSQGSNTEAFF. The CDR3 nucleotides are TGTGCCAGCAGCCAGGGCAGTAACACTGAAGCTTTCTTT.

The V and J genes are TRBV5-1 and TRBJ1-2; possible D gene TRBD1, 6 bases. CDR1 is SGHRS and CDR2 is YFSETQ in the germline V gene. The CDR3 is 13 amino acids. V was shortened by 4 bases and J by 4 bases, with 11 bases between the two germline ends. CDR3 DNA sequence: TGCGCCAGCAGCACTACAGGGCCCTATGGCTACACCTTC. Translating gives CASSTTGPYGYTF.

This chain connects TRBV9 to TRBJ1-2; D gene ambiguous. Trimming pared 0 bases from V and 1 base from J, leaving 10 bases between. Germline lookup yields CDR1 SGDLS and CDR2 YYNGEE. The CDR3 contains 15 residues. The CDR3 DNA reads TGTGCCAGCAGCGTAGGAGGGAATATTAACTATGGCTACACCTTC. This translates into CASSVGGNINYGYTF. Full variable domain (remainder filled in from reference TRBV9 and TRBJ1-2): DSGVTQTPKHLITATGQRVTLRCSPRSGDLSVYWYQQSLDQGLQFLIQYYNGEERAKGNILERFSAQQFPDLHSELNLSSLELGDSALYFCASSVGGNINYGYTFGSGTRLTVV.

The chain combines TRBV30 with TRBJ2-4; 10 bases match TRBD2. Germline trimming cut 2 bases from V and 6 bases from J; bases unmatched to any gene: 1. Germline V lookup: CDR1 GTSNPN, CDR2 SVGIG (reference sequence). This CDR3 is 13 amino acids long. The CDR3, as DNA: TGTGCCTGGAGTAGCGGGGGGGGAAACATTCAGTACTTC. It encodes CAWSSGGGNIQYF. The complete variable domain, with remaining parts taken from reference TRBV30 and TRBJ2-4, reads SQTIHQWPATLVQPVGSPLSLECTVEGTSNPNLYWYRQAAGRGLQLLFYSVGIGQISSEVPQNLSASRPQDRQFILSSKKLLLSDSGFYLCAWSSGGGNIQYFGAGTRLSVL.

The chain recombines TRBV28 with TRBJ2-1, with TRBD1 matching 7 bases. Germline V gene lookup returns CDR1 MDHEN and CDR2 SYDVKM. The V gene end was trimmed by 7 bases and the J gene end by 7 bases; junction bases not matched to a gene: 4. The CDR3 length is 12 residues. CDR3 region: CASTDRINEQFF. The CDR3 DNA is TGTGCCAGCACGGACAGGATAAATGAGCAGTTCTTC.

The chain employs TRBV24-1 and TRBJ1-4; 8 nucleotides line up with TRBD1. The CDR3 runs to 15 residues. Germline trimming cut 4 bases from V and 4 bases from J; bases unmatched to any gene: 4. The germline V gene encodes CDR1 KGHDR and CDR2 SFDVKD. The CDR3 loop is CATSEGQAFNEKLFF. DNA of the CDR3: TGTGCCACCAGTGAGGGACAGGCCTTTAATGAAAAACTGTTTTTT.

This clone was picked up one time. The chain employs TRBV5-4 and TRBJ2-4; 8 nucleotides line up with TRBD1. V lost 4 bases to trimming and J lost 9 bases; unmatched junction nucleotides: 6. This CDR3 is 13 amino acids long. Per germline, CDR1 SGHNT and CDR2 YYREEE (reference sequence). The CDR3 loop reads CASSMDRAGIQYF. The CDR3 region has the DNA TGTGCCAGCAGCATGGACAGGGCCGGCATTCAGTACTTC. Filled out from reference TRBV5-4 and TRBJ2-4, the complete variable domain reads ETGVTQSPTHLIKTRGQQVTLRCSSQSGHNTVSWYQQALGQGPQFIFQYYREEENGRGNFPPRFSGLQFPNYSSELNVNALELDDSALYLCASSMDRAGIQYFGAGTRLSVL.

The chain has TRBV30 and TRBJ2-7, with TRBD2 matching over 7 bases. With V trimmed by 0 bases and J by 2 bases, 4 bases remained unmatched. The CDR3 length is 14 residues. The germline gives CDR1 GTSNPN, CDR2 SVGIG (reference sequence). The CDR3 region is CAWSVSGLAYEQYF. The DNA of the CDR3 is TGTGCCTGGAGTGTAAGTGGACTAGCCTACGAGCAGTACTTC.

The chain carries TRBV27 and TRBJ2-2; tentatively, D is TRBD1 (6 bases). The CDR3 runs 16 residues. Germline CDR1 MNHEY, CDR2 SMNVEV (reference sequence). Trimming removed 6 bases at V and 1 base at J, with 15 bases between. The CDR3 is CASRGAGTRNTGELFF. The CDR3 region has the DNA TGTGCCAGCAGGGGGGCCGGGACACGGAACACCGGGGAGCTGTTTTTT.

This clone was seen only a few times. The rearrangement links TRBV28 to TRBJ2-2, with 7 bases aligning to TRBD2. J was trimmed by 4 bases and V by 1 base; bases with no gene match: 9. Looked up from germline, CDR1 is MDHEN and CDR2 is SYDVKM. CDR3 length: 17 residues. CDR3 amino acids: CASSLFPGGIGTGELFF. The CDR3 DNA is TGTGCCAGCAGTTTATTTCCCGGGGGGATCGGCACCGGGGAGCTGTTTTTT.

The chain joins TRBV27 to TRBJ1-5; tentative D call: TRBD1 (6 bases). V lost 3 bases, J lost 5 bases, and 11 bases lay in between. There are 14 residues in the CDR3. In germline, CDR1 is MNHEY, CDR2 SMNVEV (reference sequence). CDR3 sequence reads: CASSFQGPHQPQHF. CDR3 nucleotide sequence: TGTGCCAGCAGTTTTCAGGGGCCCCATCAGCCCCAGCATTTT.

The chain links TRBV19 to TRBJ1-1; 7 bases align to TRBD1. V lost 9 bases, J lost 1 base, and 14 bases stayed unmatched. Per the germline V gene, CDR1 is LNHDA and CDR2 is SQIVND (reference sequence). The CDR3 runs to 16 residues. CDR3 sequence reads: CASSPRGIAGNTEAFF. For the CDR3, the DNA is TGTGCCAGCTCCCCCAGGGGGATCGCCGGGAACACTGAAGCTTTCTTT.